This is a list of T cell receptor beta chains from one sample in a study of identical twins. Using its own MiXCR run on the 5' RACE reads, TCRdb lists one record per CDR3 protein. In the table there are 270,000 or so distinct CDR3 sequences, 6.5% to 9.5% of which are singletons. This sample was also put to use in a study of yellow fever vaccine responses in identical twins.

The sequencing input was CD8+ T cells sorted from blood. The receptors come from a woman aged 18 to 35 in good health. Each CDR3 is given without its conserved first and last residue.

v_call	cdr3_aa
TRBV13	ASSLSGSLSYEQY
TRBV7-3	ASSLGTGDRDTQY
TRBV7-2	ASSLERPSTDTQY
TRBV27	ASTGNPGEQY
TRBV27	ASSSGQAYNEQF
TRBV4-1	ASSQSGLAGGEQY
TRBV29-1	SVDSSGMGNEQF
TRBV12-3/TRBV12-4	ASSTGTGYGYT
TRBV4-1	ASSQGQGHYEQY
TRBV6-1	ASRDRASYEQY
TRBV12-3/TRBV12-4	ASTEGTVQETQY
TRBV29-1	SVEDWQVSYNEQF
TRBV6-1	ASSGTDSNRGELF
TRBV7-2	ASSTGTASTDTQY
TRBV20-1	SATGTNSDTQY
TRBV5-1	ASSLRQNQYEQY
TRBV7-9	ASSSLYRGPSYNEQF
TRBV2	ASSGLNSASGAETQY
TRBV7-2	AAPLYTGELF
TRBV6-4	ASRGPTQQETQY
TRBV28	ATTAGAPSGANVLT
TRBV5-1	ASSLAAGTGGTYEQY
TRBV20-1	SATGGSRTDTQY
TRBV12-3/TRBV12-4	ASSPMREAYNEQF
TRBV6-4	ASSGTSGDTGELF
TRBV12-3/TRBV12-4	ATYRESGANVLT
TRBV3-1	ASSQMGPGDEQF
TRBV20-1	SARQEEGSYEQY
TRBV4-3	ASSQEPSGSNTGELF
TRBV5-5	ASSFREIEQY
TRBV12-3/TRBV12-4	ASIGDSYEQY